The clone carrying this T cell receptor beta chain came up once. Original handling: Reference gene primer amplification gave nucleated cell count estimates. Only in-frame clones appear in the TCRdb table, and some are missing; sequencing was by immunoSEQ multiplex PCR. From that table come the V and J calls and clone size; the DNA was used to work out D and trimming. The sample lists 450,000 to 500,000 clones, more than 85% occurring once. The study drew participants aged roughly 18 to 95 years from roughly 25 US areas. Cohort 3 donors were reported recovered after two negative PCRs, clearance, or symptom resolution. These data belong to a study of blood T cell repertoires in COVID-19. Study as a whole: COVID-19 samples, acute and convalescent, were from the United States, Italy and Spain.

The CDR3 is 15 residues long. Looked up from germline, CDR1 is MNHEY and CDR2 is SVGAGI. V was pared by 4 bases and J by 4 bases, with 14 bases between. The TCR originated in a woman aged 60-75 years who had recovered from COVID-19. Source material: PBMCs or T cells enriched from blood (not recorded which). The rearrangement uses TRBV6-5 and TRBJ2-1; a possible D gene is TRBD1 (5 bases). The CDR3 bases are TGTGCCAGCAGTTCTACAGGCTTTTCTTACAATGAGCAGTTCTTC. Amino acid sequence: CASSSTGFSYNEQFF.